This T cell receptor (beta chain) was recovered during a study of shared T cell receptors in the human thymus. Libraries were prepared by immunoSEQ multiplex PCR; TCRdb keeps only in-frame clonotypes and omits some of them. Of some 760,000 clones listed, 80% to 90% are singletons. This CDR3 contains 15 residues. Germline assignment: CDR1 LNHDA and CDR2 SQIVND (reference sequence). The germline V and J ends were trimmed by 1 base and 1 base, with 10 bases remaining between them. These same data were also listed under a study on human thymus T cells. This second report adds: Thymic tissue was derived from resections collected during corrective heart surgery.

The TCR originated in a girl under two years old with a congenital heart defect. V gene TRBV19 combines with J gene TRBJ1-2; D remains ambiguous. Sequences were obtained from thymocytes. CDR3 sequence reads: CASSIVRDYNYGYTF. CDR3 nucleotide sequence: TGTGCCAGTAGTATAGTTCGGGATTATAACTATGGCTACACCTTC.